Following are 22 T cell receptor beta chains from one sample sequenced in a study of cytomegalovirus exposure and HLA in healthy donors. Measured with immunoSEQ multiplex PCR; TCRdb has only the in-frame clones, and not every one. The table has about 150,000 clones, 86% seen once. Sequencing used PBMCs. These receptors all stem from a man aged 18 to 29 in good health and CMV-seropositive.

The V gene is TRBV7-2, the J gene TRBJ2-7; 7 bases agree with TRBD1. This CDR3 has 15 amino acids. The J segment lost 2 bases and the V segment lost 6 bases, leaving 10 bases of the junction unmatched. Germline CDR1 is SGHTA and CDR2 is FQGNSA. CDR3 nucleotide sequence: TGTGCCAGCAGGGTCTCCGGGACAGAACCCTACGAGCAGTACTTC. Amino acid sequence: CASRVSGTEPYEQYF.

Turning to this clone: The same CDR3 is also encoded by other DNA sequences in this sample. The J gene is TRBJ2-7, the V gene TRBV11-2; possible D gene TRBD1, 5 bases. There are 13 residues in the CDR3. Trimming left V 3 bases short and J 2 bases short, with 8 bases between. Looked up from germline, CDR1 is SGHAT and CDR2 is FQNNGV. The CDR3 DNA follows: TGTGCCAGCAGCTTGCAGACAGCCTACGAGCAGTACTTC. Its protein is CASSLQTAYEQYF. Complete variable domain (other parts from reference TRBV11-2 and TRBJ2-7): EAGVAQSPRYKIIEKRQSVAFWCNPISGHATLYWYQQILGQGPKLLIQFQNNGVVDDSQLPKDRFSAERLKGVDSTLKIQPAKLEDSAVYLCASSLQTAYEQYFGPGTRLTVT.

Of note for this clone: Other DNA sequences in this specimen translate into the identical CDR3. The CDR3 sequence is CASSLRQGSYEQYF. The DNA of the CDR3 is TGTGCCAGCAGTTTAAGGCAGGGGTCCTACGAGCAGTACTTC. V is TRBV27 and J is TRBJ2-7; D may be TRBD1 (6 bases). This CDR3 contains 14 residues. Trimming removed 2 bases at V and 1 base at J, with 9 bases between. Germline CDR1 is MNHEY and CDR2 is SMNVEV (reference sequence).

The chain has TRBV18 and TRBJ2-5; the match to TRBD2 covers 7 bases. The CDR3 loop spans 15 amino acids. CDR1 and CDR2 from the germline V gene are KGHSH and LQKENI. The V and J ends lost 5 bases and 5 bases, in that order; junction bases with no gene match: 11. CDR3 protein: CASSTTRTRIETQYF. CDR3 DNA sequence: TGTGCCAGCTCAACTACTAGGACTAGGATTGAGACCCAGTACTTC. Supplemented by reference TRBV18 and TRBJ2-5, the full variable domain reads NAGVMQNPRHLVRRRGQEARLRCSPMKGHSHVYWYRQLPEEGLKFMVYLQKENIIDESGMPKERFSAEFPKEGPSILRIQQVVRGDSAAYFCASSTTRTRIETQYFGPGTRLLVL.

The chain is built from TRBV9 and TRBJ1-4; 7 nucleotides line up with TRBD1. The germline CDR1 and CDR2 sequences are SGDLS and YYNGEE. This CDR3 has 16 residues. V was pared by 3 bases and J by 5 bases, with 10 bases of the junction left unmatched. CDR3 sequence reads: CASSETNRGRNEKLFF. DNA for the CDR3: TGTGCCAGCAGCGAAACCAACAGGGGCAGGAATGAAAAACTGTTTTTT.

This chain uses TRBV11-2 with TRBJ1-3, with D unclear. Germline V gene lookup returns CDR1 SGHAT and CDR2 FQNNGV. V gave up 1 base and J gave up 5 bases, with 6 bases separating them. This CDR3 spans 13 amino acids. This CDR3 reads CASSLGGRNTIYF. For the CDR3, the DNA is TGTGCCAGCAGCTTAGGTGGGCGAAACACCATATATTTT.

This clone was counted once. The chain is built from TRBV7-8 and TRBJ1-3, with 8 bases lining up with TRBD1. Germline lookup yields CDR1 SGHVS and CDR2 FQNEAQ. The length of the CDR3 is 15 residues. V shed 10 bases, J shed 3 bases, and the junction held 11 bases outside the gene matches. CDR3 loop: CATNPQGTGGNTIYF. The CDR3 bases are TGTGCCACAAACCCACAGGGGACAGGTGGAAACACCATATATTTT.

This clone was counted only a few times. The rearrangement uses TRBV11-2 and TRBJ1-2, with no clear D. The germline gives CDR1 SGHAT, CDR2 FQNNGV. V lost 3 bases and J lost 2, with 13 bases in between. The CDR3 covers 15 residues. The DNA for the CDR3 is TGTGCCAGCAGCTTTTCGCAGGCTAAGAACTATGGCTACACCTTC. This encodes CASSFSQAKNYGYTF.

V gene TRBV28 combines with J gene TRBJ1-3; TRBD1 is a possible D gene (5 bases). V was clipped by 3 bases and J by 4 bases, with 10 bases between them. The CDR3 length is 14 residues. Germline V lookup: CDR1 MDHEN, CDR2 SYDVKM. CDR3 region: CASSLAGVGNTIYF. CDR3 sequence (DNA): TGTGCCAGCAGTTTGGCGGGGGTCGGAAACACCATATATTTT.

The CDR3 is CASRPGEGTDEAFF. CDR3 nucleotides: TGTGCCAGCAGGCCCGGGGAGGGGACGGATGAAGCTTTCTTT. The chain joins TRBV2 to TRBJ1-1; maybe TRBD1 (5 bases). Looked up from germline, CDR1 is SNHLY and CDR2 is FYNNEI. The CDR3 covers 14 residues. Between the trimmed V and J ends, which lost 6 bases and 7 bases, there was a span of 18 bases.

Here the CDR3 DNA reads TGTGCCAGCAGCTTGGTGGGCCGGGGGGTTATTCGTCCGGGCGAGCAGTACTTC. It encodes CASSLVGRGVIRPGEQYF. The chain couples TRBV5-4 to TRBJ2-7; 7 bases are shared with TRBD2. CDR1 and CDR2 from the germline V gene are SGHNT and YYREEE (reference sequence). V gave up 0 bases and J gave up 6 bases; unmatched junction bases: 18. The CDR3 is 18 residues long.

The count of this clone is one. The J gene is TRBJ2-1, the V gene TRBV2; 9 nucleotides match TRBD2. This CDR3 has 16 residues. V shed 2 bases, J shed 6 bases, and the junction held 8 bases outside the gene matches. Looked up from germline, CDR1 is SNHLY and CDR2 is FYNNEI. The CDR3 DNA reads TGTGCCAGCAGTGAACGTAGCGGCGGGAGGGCCAATGAGCAGTTCTTC. Translating it yields CASSERSGGRANEQFF. Combining the CDR3 with reference TRBV2 and TRBJ2-1 gives the whole variable domain EPEVTQTPSHQVTQMGQEVILRCVPISNHLYFYWYRQILGQKVEFLVSFYNNEISEKSEIFDDQFSVERPDGSNFTLKIRSTKLEDSAMYFCASSERSGGRANEQFFGPGTRLTVL.

This clone has a handful of counts. The chain carries TRBV11-2 and TRBJ1-1; 11 bases are a match to TRBD1. The ends lost 5 bases at V and 4 bases at J; junction bases unmatched: 6. The CDR3 runs to 15 residues. The germline CDR1 and CDR2 sequences are SGHAT and FQNNGV. Here the CDR3 DNA reads TGTGCCAGCAGCCTAGCAGGGACAGGGGGCACTGAAGCTTTCTTT. Encoded protein: CASSLAGTGGTEAFF.

The chain is built from TRBV6-5 and TRBJ1-1; D unclear. Germline loops: CDR1 MNHEY, CDR2 SVGAGI. This CDR3 is 13 amino acids long. Trimming cost V 5 bases and J 1 base, with 8 bases left between them. DNA of the CDR3: TGTGCCAGCAGTCGGTCCCGGAACACTGAAGCTTTCTTT. As protein: CASSRSRNTEAFF.

This sequence joins TRBV29-1 and TRBJ2-1, with D maybe TRBD1 (6 bases). The germline CDR1 and CDR2 sequences are SQVTM and ANQGSEA. The CDR3 covers 13 residues. The V and J ends lost 2 bases and 8 bases respectively, with 13 bases between them. This chain's CDR3 is CSVEHTTGHEQFF. In DNA form, the CDR3 reads TGCAGCGTTGAACACACGACAGGTCATGAGCAGTTCTTC.

The CDR3 loop is CASSQGLAGGVEQFF. The CDR3 DNA reads TGTGCCAGCAGCCAAGGACTAGCGGGAGGAGTTGAGCAGTTCTTC. The V gene is TRBV14, the J gene TRBJ2-1, with 13 bases identical to TRBD2. Germline assignment: CDR1 SGHDN and CDR2 FVKESK. The CDR3 runs to 15 residues. The junction had 3 bases not matched to a gene; V was cut back by 1 base and J by 9 bases.

In this sample, this clone turned up once. The rearrangement joins TRBV20-1 to TRBJ2-7; TRBD1 might be the D (6 bases). Trimming removed 6 bases at V and 5 bases at J, with 11 bases between. The CDR3 extends over 11 amino acids. The germline V gene has CDR1 DFQATT and CDR2 SNEGSKA (reference sequence). CDR3: CSANTGNEQYF. In DNA form, the CDR3 reads TGCAGTGCGAATACAGGGAACGAGCAGTACTTC.

This rearrangement joins TRBV11-2 to TRBJ2-5, with 8 positions matching TRBD2. This CDR3 has 13 amino acids. Germline-derived CDR1 and CDR2 are SGHAT and FQNNGV. Trimming took 3 bases from V and 5 from J; bases not matched to a gene: 2. The CDR3, as DNA: TGTGCCAGCAGCTTCGGACTAGCCGAGACCCAGTACTTC. Residues: CASSFGLAETQYF. Complete variable domain (other parts from reference TRBV11-2 and TRBJ2-5): EAGVAQSPRYKIIEKRQSVAFWCNPISGHATLYWYQQILGQGPKLLIQFQNNGVVDDSQLPKDRFSAERLKGVDSTLKIQPAKLEDSAVYLCASSFGLAETQYFGPGTRLLVL.

J is TRBJ1-6 and V is TRBV9; perhaps TRBD1 as D (5 bases). Looked up from germline, CDR1 is SGDLS and CDR2 is YYNGEE. The V end was cut by 0 bases, the J end by 4 bases, with 14 bases between. The CDR3 sequence is 17 residues long. CDR3 nucleotide sequence: TGTGCCAGCAGCGTAGGGCAGGGTCACAGATATAATTCACCCCTCCACTTT. Protein sequence: CASSVGQGHRYNSPLHF. Supplemented by reference TRBV9 and TRBJ1-6, the full variable domain reads DSGVTQTPKHLITATGQRVTLRCSPRSGDLSVYWYQQSLDQGLQFLIQYYNGEERAKGNILERFSAQQFPDLHSELNLSSLELGDSALYFCASSVGQGHRYNSPLHFGNGTRLTVT.

The chain uses TRBV7-2 and TRBJ1-1; D may be TRBD1 (5 bases). Deletions cut 2 bases from V and 4 bases from J, with 11 bases between. The V gene's germline CDR1 is SGHTA and CDR2 FQGNSA. The CDR3 runs 14 residues. The CDR3 sequence is CASSLTQGSTEAFF. The CDR3 nucleotides are TGTGCCAGCAGCTTAACCCAGGGAAGCACTGAAGCTTTCTTT.

The rearrangement links TRBV11-1 to TRBJ2-7, with D perhaps matching TRBD2 (6 bases). Trimming pared 2 bases from V and 0 bases from J, leaving 14 bases between. Per germline, CDR1 SGHAT and CDR2 FQDESV (reference sequence). The CDR3 runs to 16 residues. Here the CDR3 reads CASSLSWEVSSYEQYF. The CDR3 bases are TGTGCCAGCAGCTTATCCTGGGAGGTGAGCTCCTACGAGCAGTACTTC.

The chain employs TRBV7-3 and TRBJ2-1, with D uncertain. The length of the CDR3 is 14 residues. The V and J ends lost 5 bases and 7 bases respectively, with 15 bases between them. The germline V gene encodes CDR1 SGHTA and CDR2 FQGTGA. The CDR3 loop is CASSPGHLRNEQFF. DNA of the CDR3: TGTGCCAGCAGCCCCGGCCACCTCAGGAATGAGCAGTTCTTC.